The entry below describes one T cell receptor (beta chain). Its cognate antigen is unknown. TCRdb fed the RT-PCR reads into MiXCR, producing one record per CDR3 protein. The sample has 530,000 or so distinct CDR3 sequences; about 25% are singletons. Germline V CDR1 and CDR2: SNHLY, FYNNEI. Trimming cost V 6 bases and J 3 bases, with 3 bases left between them. The CDR3 loop spans 10 amino acids. The data are from a study of response to subunit inactivated influenza vaccine. General study points: Authors suggested that a seasonal influenza vaccination recruits few new T cells each time.

The sequencing used CD4+ T cells sorted from PBMCs, collected more than 4 days after vaccination. This clonotype was obtained from a man in his fifties who received an inactivated influenza vaccine. This chain connects TRBV2 to TRBJ2-7; D is uncertain. CDR3 region: CASRVYEQYF. CDR3 sequence (DNA): TGTGCCAGCAGGGTCTACGAGCAGTACTTC.